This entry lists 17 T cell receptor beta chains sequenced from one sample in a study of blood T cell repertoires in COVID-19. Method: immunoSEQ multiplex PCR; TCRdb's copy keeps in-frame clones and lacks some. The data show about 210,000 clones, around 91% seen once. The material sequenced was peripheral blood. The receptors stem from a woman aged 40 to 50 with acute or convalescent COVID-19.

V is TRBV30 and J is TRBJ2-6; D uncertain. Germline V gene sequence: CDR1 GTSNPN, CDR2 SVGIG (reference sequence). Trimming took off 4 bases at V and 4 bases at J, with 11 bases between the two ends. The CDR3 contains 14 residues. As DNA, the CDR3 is TGTGCCTGGAATACTCTAACCGGGGCCAACGTCCTGACTTTC. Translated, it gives CAWNTLTGANVLTF.

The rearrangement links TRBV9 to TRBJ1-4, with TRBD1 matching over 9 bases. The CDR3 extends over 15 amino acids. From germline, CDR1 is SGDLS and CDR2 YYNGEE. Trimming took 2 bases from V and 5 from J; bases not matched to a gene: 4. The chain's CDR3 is CASSVTGQGNEKLFF. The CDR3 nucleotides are TGTGCCAGCAGCGTGACCGGACAGGGGAATGAAAAACTGTTTTTT.

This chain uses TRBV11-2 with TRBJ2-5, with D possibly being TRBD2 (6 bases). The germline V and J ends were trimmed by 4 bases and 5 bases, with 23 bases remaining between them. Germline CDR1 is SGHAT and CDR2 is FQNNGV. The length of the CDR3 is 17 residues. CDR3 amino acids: CASSSTVGDSPGETQYF. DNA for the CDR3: TGTGCCAGCAGCTCTACCGTAGGGGACTCTCCGGGGGAGACCCAGTACTTC.

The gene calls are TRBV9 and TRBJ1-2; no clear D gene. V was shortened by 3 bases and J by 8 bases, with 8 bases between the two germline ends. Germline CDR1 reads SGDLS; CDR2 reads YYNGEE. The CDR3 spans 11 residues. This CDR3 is CASSATRGYTF. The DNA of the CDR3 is TGTGCCAGCAGCGCAACCAGGGGCTACACCTTC.

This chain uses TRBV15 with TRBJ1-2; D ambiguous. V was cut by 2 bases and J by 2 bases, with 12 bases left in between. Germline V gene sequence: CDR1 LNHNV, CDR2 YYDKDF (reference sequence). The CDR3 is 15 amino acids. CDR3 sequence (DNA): TGTGCCACCAGCAGACCCCGCGGACTGAACTATGGCTACACCTTC. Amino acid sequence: CATSRPRGLNYGYTF.

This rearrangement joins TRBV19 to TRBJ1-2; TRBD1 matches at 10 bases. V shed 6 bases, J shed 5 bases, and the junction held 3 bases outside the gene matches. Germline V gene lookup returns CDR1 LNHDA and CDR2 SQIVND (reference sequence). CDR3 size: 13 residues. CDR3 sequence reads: CASRGDRGYGYTF. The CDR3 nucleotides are TGTGCCAGTAGGGGGGACAGGGGATATGGCTACACCTTC.

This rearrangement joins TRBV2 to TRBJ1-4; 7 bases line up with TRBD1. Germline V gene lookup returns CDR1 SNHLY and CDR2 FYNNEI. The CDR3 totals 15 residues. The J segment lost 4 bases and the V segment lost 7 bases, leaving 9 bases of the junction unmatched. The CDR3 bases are TGTGCCAGCACCGGACTGGGACAGAGTAATGAAAAACTGTTTTTT. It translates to CASTGLGQSNEKLFF.

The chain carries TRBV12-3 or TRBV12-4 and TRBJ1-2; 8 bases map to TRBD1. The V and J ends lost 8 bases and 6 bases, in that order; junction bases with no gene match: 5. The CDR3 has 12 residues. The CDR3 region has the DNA TGTGCCAGCTCCGCAGGGGGCAATGGCTACACCTTC. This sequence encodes CASSAGGNGYTF.

The CDR3 is CASSLAGGRGTEAFF. CDR3 in DNA: TGTGCCAGCAGCTTAGCAGGGGGCCGGGGCACTGAAGCTTTCTTT. This chain connects TRBV7-9 to TRBJ1-1; 7 bases agree with TRBD1. The germline V gene encodes CDR1 SEHNR and CDR2 FQNEAQ (reference sequence). The CDR3 runs to 15 residues. Trimming cost V 0 bases and J 4 bases; bases outside gene matches: 5.

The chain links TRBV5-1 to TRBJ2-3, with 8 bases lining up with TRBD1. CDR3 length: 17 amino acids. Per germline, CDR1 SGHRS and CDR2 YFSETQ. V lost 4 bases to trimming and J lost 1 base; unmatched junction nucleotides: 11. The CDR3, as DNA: TGCGCCAGCAGCACAACGGACAGGGCGGGCCGCACAGATACGCAGTATTTT. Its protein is CASSTTDRAGRTDTQYF.

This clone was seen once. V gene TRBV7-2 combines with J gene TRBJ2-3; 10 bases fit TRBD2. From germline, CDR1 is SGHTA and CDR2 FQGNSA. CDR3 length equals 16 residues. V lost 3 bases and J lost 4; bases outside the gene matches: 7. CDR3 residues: CASSLDYSGGSDTQYF. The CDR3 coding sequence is TGTGCCAGCAGCTTGGATTATAGCGGGGGGTCAGATACGCAGTATTTT. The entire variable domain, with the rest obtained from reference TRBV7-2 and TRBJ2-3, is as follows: GAGVSQSPSNKVTEKGKDVELRCDPISGHTALYWYRQSLGQGLEFLIYFQGNSAPDKSGLPSDRFSAERTGGSVSTLTIQRTQQEDSAVYLCASSLDYSGGSDTQYFGPGTRLTVL.

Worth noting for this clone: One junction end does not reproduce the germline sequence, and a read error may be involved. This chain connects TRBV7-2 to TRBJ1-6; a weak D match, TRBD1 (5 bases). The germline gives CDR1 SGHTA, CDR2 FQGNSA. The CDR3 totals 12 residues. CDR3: CASCLRGSPLHF. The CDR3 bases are TGTGCCAGCTGCTTAAGGGGTTCACCCCTCCACTTT.

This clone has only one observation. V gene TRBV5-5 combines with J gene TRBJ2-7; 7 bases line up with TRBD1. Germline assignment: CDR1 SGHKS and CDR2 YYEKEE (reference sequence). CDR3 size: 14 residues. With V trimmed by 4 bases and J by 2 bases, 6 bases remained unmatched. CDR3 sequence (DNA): TGTGCCAGCAGCCTGGTTGGGACAGCCTACGAGCAGTACGTC. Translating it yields CASSLVGTAYEQYV.

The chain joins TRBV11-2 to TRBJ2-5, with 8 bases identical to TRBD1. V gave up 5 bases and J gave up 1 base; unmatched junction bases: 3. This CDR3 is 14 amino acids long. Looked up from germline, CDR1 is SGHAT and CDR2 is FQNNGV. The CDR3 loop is CASSPDRVQETQYF. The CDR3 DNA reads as TGTGCCAGCAGCCCGGACAGGGTCCAAGAGACCCAGTACTTC.

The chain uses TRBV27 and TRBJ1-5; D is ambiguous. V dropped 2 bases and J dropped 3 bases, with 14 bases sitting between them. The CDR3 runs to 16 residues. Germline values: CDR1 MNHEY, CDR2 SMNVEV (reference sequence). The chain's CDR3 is CASSLVSSGHNQPQHF. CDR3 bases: TGTGCCAGCAGTTTAGTAAGCTCTGGTCACAATCAGCCCCAGCATTTT.

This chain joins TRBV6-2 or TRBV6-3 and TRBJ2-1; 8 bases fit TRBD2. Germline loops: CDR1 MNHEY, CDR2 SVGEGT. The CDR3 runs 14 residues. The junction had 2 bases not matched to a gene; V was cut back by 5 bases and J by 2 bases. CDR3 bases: TGTGCCAGCAGTCTCGGGGGGGCCTACAATGAGCAGTTCTTC. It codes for CASSLGGAYNEQFF.

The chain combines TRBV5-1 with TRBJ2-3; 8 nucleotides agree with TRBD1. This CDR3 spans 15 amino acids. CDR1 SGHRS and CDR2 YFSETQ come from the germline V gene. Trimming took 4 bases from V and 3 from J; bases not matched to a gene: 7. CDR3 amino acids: CASSPGQGTTDTQYF. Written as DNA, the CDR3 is TGCGCCAGCAGCCCTGGACAGGGTACGACAGATACGCAGTATTTT. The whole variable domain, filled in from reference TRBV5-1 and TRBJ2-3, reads KAGVTQTPRYLIKTRGQQVTLSCSPISGHRSVSWYQQTPGQGLQFLFEYFSETQRNKGNFPGRFSGRQFSNSRSEMNVSTLELGDSALYLCASSPGQGTTDTQYFGPGTRLTVL.